The present TCR beta chain was sequenced within a study of PD-1 blockade in classical Hodgkin lymphoma. Time point reported: cycle 4 day 1 (C4D1), after five to seven weeks of nivolumab. No patient escaped relapse after autologous stem cell transplantation, and brentuximab vedotin exposure varied. Clones were read by immunoSEQ multiplex PCR, and TCRdb kept only the in-frame ones, dropping some. The table includes around 19,000 clones, roughly three quarters detected once. The germline V gene has CDR1 SGHRS and CDR2 YFSETQ. The CDR3 is 13 residues long. V shed 5 bases and J 4 bases; nucleotides not matched to a gene: 5.

The sample in question was peripheral blood mononuclear cells (PBMCs), obtained before the fourth cycle of nivolumab. This chain joins TRBV5-1 and TRBJ1-1; 7 nucleotides agree with TRBD1. This sequence originates from a human donor with classical Hodgkin lymphoma. The CDR3 sequence: CASSYDRATEAFF. The CDR3 region has the DNA TGCGCCAGCAGTTACGACAGGGCCACTGAAGCTTTCTTT. Supplemented by reference TRBV5-1 and TRBJ1-1, the full variable domain reads KAGVTQTPRYLIKTRGQQVTLSCSPISGHRSVSWYQQTPGQGLQFLFEYFSETQRNKGNFPGRFSGRQFSNSRSEMNVSTLELGDSALYLCASSYDRATEAFFGQGTRLTVV.